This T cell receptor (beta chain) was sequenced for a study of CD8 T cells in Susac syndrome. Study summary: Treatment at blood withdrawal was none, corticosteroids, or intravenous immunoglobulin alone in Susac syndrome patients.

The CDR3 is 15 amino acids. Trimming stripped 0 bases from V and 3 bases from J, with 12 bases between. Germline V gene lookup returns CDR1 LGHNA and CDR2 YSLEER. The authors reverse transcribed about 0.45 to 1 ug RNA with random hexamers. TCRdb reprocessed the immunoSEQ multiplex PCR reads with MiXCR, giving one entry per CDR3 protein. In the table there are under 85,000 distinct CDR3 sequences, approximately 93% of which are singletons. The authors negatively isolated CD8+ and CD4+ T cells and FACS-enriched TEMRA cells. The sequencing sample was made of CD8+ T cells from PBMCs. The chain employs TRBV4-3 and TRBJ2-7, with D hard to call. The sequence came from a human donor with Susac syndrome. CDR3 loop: CASSQEVAEVYEQYF. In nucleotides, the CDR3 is TGCGCCAGCAGCCAAGAGGTAGCCGAGGTCTACGAGCAGTACTTC.